The 20 T cell receptor beta chains below were found in one sample sequenced in a study of T cells in Graves' hyperthyroidism and ophthalmopathy. TCR beta CDR3 regions were amplified from RNA. With the HTBI primer set, the TCR CDR3 went through a first round of RT-PCR. TCRdb passed the multiplex PCR reads through MiXCR, listing each CDR3 protein once. The repertoire consists of 550,000 to 800,000 distinct CDR3 sequences, with around 15% occurring once and the leading ten covering 15% to 18%. Sequencing was performed on blood. Receptors originate from a man over 45 with Graves' hyperthyroidism.

There are many counts of this clonotype. The chain has TRBV7-3 and TRBJ2-1; 8 bases map to TRBD1. The V gene's germline CDR1 is SGHTA and CDR2 FQGTGA. V lost 4 bases to trimming and J lost 4 bases; unmatched junction nucleotides: 6. The length of the CDR3 is 15 residues. This chain's CDR3 is CASSSDRAVYNEQFF. The CDR3 coding sequence is TGTGCCAGCAGCTCGGACAGGGCCGTTTACAATGAGCAGTTCTTC.

This chain uses TRBV5-1 with TRBJ2-5; 7 nucleotides line up with TRBD2. The CDR3 sequence is 15 residues long. J lost 5 bases, V lost 0 bases, and 7 bases had no gene match. Germline V CDR1 and CDR2: SGHRS, YFSETQ. Here the CDR3 DNA reads TGCGCCAGCAGCTTGGAAGGACTAGTAATCGAGACCCAGTACTTC. It yields the protein CASSLEGLVIETQYF. Together with reference TRBV5-1 and TRBJ2-5, the CDR3 gives the full variable domain: KAGVTQTPRYLIKTRGQQVTLSCSPISGHRSVSWYQQTPGQGLQFLFEYFSETQRNKGNFPGRFSGRQFSNSRSEMNVSTLELGDSALYLCASSLEGLVIETQYFGPGTRLLVL.

This clonotype was recorded at least ten times. This chain uses TRBV2 with TRBJ2-7, with D possibly matching TRBD1 (6 bases). Per the germline V gene, CDR1 is SNHLY and CDR2 is FYNNEI. The ends were cut back, 1 base at V and 8 bases at J, with 15 bases in the middle. This CDR3 is built from 14 residues. The CDR3 DNA reads TGTGCCAGCAGTGAAGAGCTCAGGGGCAGAAAGCAGTACTTC. Its protein is CASSEELRGRKQYF.

The sample holds many counts of this clonotype. The chain couples TRBV20-1 to TRBJ2-7; TRBD2 is a possible D gene (5 bases). The CDR3 sequence is 13 residues long. CDR1 and CDR2 from the germline V gene are DFQATT and SNEGSKA (reference sequence). V gave up 0 bases and J gave up 5 bases, with 11 bases separating them. The CDR3 spells CSARDAGRDEQYF. CDR3 nucleotides: TGCAGTGCTAGAGATGCGGGTCGGGACGAGCAGTACTTC.

V usage is TRBV28 and J usage is TRBJ1-3; a possible D gene is TRBD1 (5 bases). The CDR3 loop spans 16 amino acids. Trimming removed 5 bases at V and 0 bases at J, with 14 bases between. Germline values: CDR1 MDHEN, CDR2 SYDVKM. Here the CDR3 DNA reads TGTGCCAGCAGTCCCCAGGGTTATCCCTCTGGAAACACCATATATTTT. Its protein is CASSPQGYPSGNTIYF.

This clonotype was counted many times. The chain uses TRBV5-1 and TRBJ2-2, with TRBD2 matching over 11 bases. CDR3 size: 15 residues. V shed 2 bases and J 3 bases; nucleotides not matched to a gene: 0. CDR1 is SGHRS, CDR2 YFSETQ, per germline. The CDR3 coding sequence is TGCGCCAGCAGCTTACTAGCGGGGGACACCGGGGAGCTGTTTTTT. It codes for CASSLLAGDTGELFF.

This clonotype occurred a few times. The chain couples TRBV5-5 to TRBJ1-3, with D possibly matching TRBD1 (5 bases). Trimming removed 3 bases from V and 4 bases from J, with 8 bases in between. This CDR3 is 13 amino acids long. Germline V gives CDR1 SGHKS, CDR2 YYEKEE (reference sequence). CDR3 DNA sequence: TGTGCCAGCAGCTGGGACTGGGGAAACACCATATATTTT. It specifies CASSWDWGNTIYF. The full variable domain, completed using reference TRBV5-5 and TRBJ1-3, is DAGVTQSPTHLIKTRGQQVTLRCSPISGHKSVSWYQQVLGQGPQFIFQYYEKEERGRGNFPDRFSARQFPNYSSELNVNALLLGDSALYLCASSWDWGNTIYFGEGSWLTVV.

The genes are TRBV2 and TRBJ2-3; the match to TRBD2 covers 8 bases. The CDR3 loop spans 15 amino acids. After removal of 4 bases from V and 3 bases from J, the junction contained 6 bases not matched to a gene. Germline CDR1 and CDR2: SNHLY and FYNNEI. CDR3 DNA: TGTGCCAGCAGTGGAGCGGGAGAGCGGACAGATACGCAGTATTTT. Its protein is CASSGAGERTDTQYF.

This clonotype was detected ten times or more. The chain has TRBV9 and TRBJ2-7; D is tentatively TRBD1 or TRBD2 (5 bases each). The germline V and J ends were trimmed by 1 base and 2 bases, with 10 bases remaining between them. The germline CDR1 and CDR2 sequences are SGDLS and YYNGEE. The CDR3 totals 14 residues. The CDR3 nucleotides read TGTGCCAGCAGCGTATCGGGGCTCCCCTACGAGCAGTACTTC. Translating it yields CASSVSGLPYEQYF.

The CDR3 sequence: CASSMGRGNEKLFF. The CDR3 DNA reads as TGTGCCAGTAGTATGGGCAGGGGGAATGAAAAACTGTTTTTT. The chain joins TRBV19 to TRBJ1-4; 7 bases agree with TRBD1. The V and J ends lost 3 bases and 5 bases, in that order; junction bases with no gene match: 3. Per the germline V gene, CDR1 is LNHDA and CDR2 is SQIVND (reference sequence). The CDR3 has 14 residues.

This clonotype was counted at least ten times. The rearrangement uses TRBV7-9 and TRBJ1-6; 10 bases match TRBD1. From germline, CDR1 is SEHNR and CDR2 FQNEAQ (reference sequence). The CDR3 length is 14 residues. V shed 4 bases, J shed 9 bases, and the junction held 3 bases outside the gene matches. The CDR3 here is CASSSRDRGSPLHF. Written as DNA, the CDR3 is TGTGCCAGCAGCTCCCGGGACAGGGGTTCACCCCTCCACTTT.

Points on this clonotype: This clone may be a read error of a much larger clone one base away. V is TRBV11-2 and J is TRBJ2-1; TRBD1 agrees at 7 bases. With V trimmed by 5 bases and J by 6 bases, 7 bases remained unmatched. The V gene's germline CDR1 is SGHAT and CDR2 FQNNGV. The CDR3 loop spans 14 amino acids. DNA for the CDR3: TGTGCCAGCAGCGATTTGACAGGGAGCAATGAGCAGTTCTTC. Translation gives CASSDLTGSNEQFF.

This clonotype was detected ten times or more. The V and J genes are TRBV5-1 and TRBJ1-1; D uncertain. The CDR3 length is 14 residues. Germline CDR1 SGHRS, CDR2 YFSETQ. V dropped 0 bases and J dropped 3 bases, with 9 bases sitting between them. The CDR3 sequence: CASSLERVDTEAFF. The CDR3 DNA is TGCGCCAGCAGCTTGGAAAGAGTAGACACTGAAGCTTTCTTT.

This chain uses TRBV30 with TRBJ1-1; D not resolved. The CDR3 covers 13 residues. V gave up 3 bases and J gave up 5 bases, with 13 bases separating them. CDR1 is GTSNPN, CDR2 SVGIG, per germline (reference sequence). CDR3 DNA sequence: TGTGCCTGGAGAACAGTGATACTGACTGAAGCTTTCTTT. It encodes CAWRTVILTEAFF.

This clonotype has ten or more counts. The chain is built from TRBV7-9 and TRBJ1-6; no clear D gene. This CDR3 is 14 amino acids long. Trimming removed 1 base from V and 7 bases from J, with 8 bases in between. The germline gives CDR1 SEHNR, CDR2 FQNEAQ (reference sequence). For the CDR3, the DNA is TGTGCCAGCAGCTTAGAACAGATAAATTCACCCCTCCACTTT. Protein: CASSLEQINSPLHF.

The chain has TRBV20-1 and TRBJ2-5, with TRBD2 matching over 9 bases. This CDR3 has 16 amino acids. V was clipped by 5 bases and J by 3 bases; unmatched bases: 13. Germline-derived CDR1 and CDR2 are DFQATT and SNEGSKA (reference sequence). The CDR3 DNA sequence: TGCAGTGCTGCGAGGCCCCCGGGACTAGCAGAAGAGACCCAGTACTTC. Amino acid sequence: CSAARPPGLAEETQYF.

This clonotype was seen repeatedly, ten times or more. The chain joins TRBV2 to TRBJ1-4; 12 nucleotides match TRBD1. CDR1 SNHLY and CDR2 FYNNEI come from the germline V gene. CDR3 length: 14 amino acids. The J segment lost 8 bases and the V segment lost 8 bases, leaving 6 bases of the junction unmatched. Here the CDR3 reads CASSSGQGAEKLFF. The CDR3 DNA sequence: TGTGCCAGCTCGTCGGGACAGGGGGCAGAAAAACTGTTTTTT. The whole variable domain, remainder taken from reference TRBV2 and TRBJ1-4, is EPEVTQTPSHQVTQMGQEVILRCVPISNHLYFYWYRQILGQKVEFLVSFYNNEISEKSEIFDDQFSVERPDGSNFTLKIRSTKLEDSAMYFCASSSGQGAEKLFFGSGTQLSVL.

This chain links TRBV28 with TRBJ1-2, with 8 nucleotides matching TRBD1. The V and J ends lost 5 bases and 4 bases, in that order; junction bases with no gene match: 9. Germline loops: CDR1 MDHEN, CDR2 SYDVKM. This CDR3 has 15 amino acids. The DNA for the CDR3 is TGTGCCAGCAGTCTAGAGGACAGGGTGGGCTATGGCTACACCTTC. Translated, it gives CASSLEDRVGYGYTF.

This clonotype was seen just once. The chain employs TRBV5-4 and TRBJ2-6, with a weak D call TRBD1 (5 bases). Germline V gene data show CDR1 as SGHNT and CDR2 as YYREEE (reference sequence). V was shortened by 1 base and J by 2 bases, with 10 bases between the two germline ends. The CDR3 runs to 16 residues. CDR3 coding DNA: TGTGCCAGCAGCTTGCAGGGTTATGCTGGGGCCAACGTCCTGACTTTC. Protein sequence: CASSLQGYAGANVLTF. Drawing the rest from reference TRBV5-4 and TRBJ2-6, the complete variable domain is ETGVTQSPTHLIKTRGQQVTLRCSSQSGHNTVSWYQQALGQGPQFIFQYYREEENGRGNFPPRFSGLQFPNYSSELNVNALELDDSALYLCASSLQGYAGANVLTFGAGSRLTVL.

The sample holds many counts of this clonotype. This chain links TRBV2 with TRBJ2-7, with TRBD2 matching over 9 bases. This CDR3 contains 17 residues. Germline values: CDR1 SNHLY, CDR2 FYNNEI. Trimming cost V 2 bases and J 2 bases; bases outside gene matches: 10. CDR3 sequence: CASSERASGVRTYEQYF. CDR3 DNA sequence: TGTGCCAGCAGTGAAAGGGCTAGCGGGGTGAGGACCTACGAGCAGTACTTC.